This T cell receptor (beta chain) was obtained from a study of identifying expanded T cells in peripheral blood. V was clipped by 4 bases and J by 3 bases, with 13 bases between them. The CDR3 covers 15 residues. Per germline, CDR1 MNHEY and CDR2 SMNVEV (reference sequence). Method: immunoSEQ multiplex PCR; TCRdb's copy keeps in-frame clones and lacks some. The table includes about 120,000 clones, approximately 84% detected once. Sequenced input: blood. The V gene is TRBV27, the J gene TRBJ1-5, with D possibly matching TRBD1 (5 bases). This TCR derives from a person aged 18 to 69 in good health. The CDR3 here is CASSSFPGSNQPQHF. The CDR3 nucleotides are TGTGCCAGCAGTTCCTTTCCAGGGTCCAATCAGCCCCAGCATTTT.